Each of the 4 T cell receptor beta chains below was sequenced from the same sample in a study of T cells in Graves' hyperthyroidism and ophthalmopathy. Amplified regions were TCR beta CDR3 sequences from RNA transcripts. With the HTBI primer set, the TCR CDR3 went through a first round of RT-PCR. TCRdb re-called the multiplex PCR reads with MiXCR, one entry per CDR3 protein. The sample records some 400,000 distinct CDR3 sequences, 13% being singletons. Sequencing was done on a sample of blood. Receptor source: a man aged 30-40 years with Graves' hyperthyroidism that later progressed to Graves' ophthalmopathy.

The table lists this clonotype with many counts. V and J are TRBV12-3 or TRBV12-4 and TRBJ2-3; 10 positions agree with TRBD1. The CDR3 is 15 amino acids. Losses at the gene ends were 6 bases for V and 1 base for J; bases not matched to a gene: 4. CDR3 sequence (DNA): TGTGCCAGCAGAGGACAGGGGGGAGGCACAGATACGCAGTATTTT. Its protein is CASRGQGGGTDTQYF.

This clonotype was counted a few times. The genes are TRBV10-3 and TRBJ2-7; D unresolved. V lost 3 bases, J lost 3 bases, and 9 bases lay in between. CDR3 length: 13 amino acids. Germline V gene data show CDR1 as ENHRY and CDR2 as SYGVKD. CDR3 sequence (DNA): TGTGCCATCAGTGATTCAGGAGACTACGAGCAGTACTTC. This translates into CAISDSGDYEQYF.

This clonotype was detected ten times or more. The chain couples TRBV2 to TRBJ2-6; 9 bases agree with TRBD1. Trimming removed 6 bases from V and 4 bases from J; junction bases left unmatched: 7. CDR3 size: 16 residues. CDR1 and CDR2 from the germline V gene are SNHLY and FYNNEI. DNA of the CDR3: TGTGCCAGCAGGGATCCGGGACAGGGCGGGGCCAACGTCCTGACTTTC. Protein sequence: CASRDPGQGGANVLTF.

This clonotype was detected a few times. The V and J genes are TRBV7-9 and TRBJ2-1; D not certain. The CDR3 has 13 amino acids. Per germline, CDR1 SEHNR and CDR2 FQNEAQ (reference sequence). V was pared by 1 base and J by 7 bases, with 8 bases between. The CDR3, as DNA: TGTGCCAGCAGCTTAGTACTAATGAATGAGCAGTTCTTC. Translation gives CASSLVLMNEQFF.